What follows is one T cell receptor beta chain and its context. Its antigen is unknown. Sequencing followed a ViraFEST assay step that expanded antigen-specific CD4+ T cells with viral peptide pools. Subsequent to roughly 9 days of culture, CD4+ T cells were isolated. It was two doses of either the BNT162b2 or mRNA-1273 vaccine that participants received. Repertoires were generated with immunoSEQ multiplex PCR, while TCRdb's copy carries only in-frame clones and drops some. The table includes over 50,000 clones, 60% to 75% detected once. These data originate in a study of vaccination effects on CD4 cells after COVID-19. General study findings and limits: There was marked clonal contraction among infection- and vaccine-induced clones late after vaccination.

The CDR3 length is 17 residues. The TCR originated in a human donor who received a COVID-19 vaccine. The chain uses TRBV21-1 and TRBJ1-1. TRBV21-1 is labeled a pseudogene. This specimen was CD4+ T cells from PBMCs cultured with HCoV-229E spike peptides, taken after COVID-19 vaccination. The CDR3 DNA is TGTGCCAGCAGCCTACGAAACTTGGGACTTCAGGGCACTGAAGCTTTCTTT. As protein: CASSLRNLGLQGTEAFF.